A selection of T cell receptor beta chains follows, all from one sample in a study of blood T cells in healthy people across ages. TCRdb redid the calling of the 5' RACE reads with MiXCR, one entry per CDR3 protein. The data show over 1,200,000 distinct CDR3 sequences, approximately 59% seen once. Sequencing input: blood. All receptors come from a man aged 18 to 30 in good health. The CDR3 runs from the conserved cysteine through the conserved F or W. D genes are given only for firm matches. Clone sizes are given selectively: once, few, many, or a class where the clone is expanded.

v_call	j_call	d_call	clone_size	cdr3_aa	cdr3_nt
TRBV12-3/TRBV12-4	TRBJ2-3	-	once	CASKGGVWTDTQYF	TGTGCCAGCAAAGGGGGAGTGTGGACAGATACGCAGTATTTT
TRBV6-1	TRBJ1-5	-	-	CASSEDWRQPQHF	TGTGCCAGCAGCGAGGACTGGAGGCAGCCCCAGCATTTT
TRBV7-9	TRBJ1-2	TRBD1	-	CWTGGNYGYTF	TGTTGGACAGGGGGCAACTATGGCTACACCTTC
TRBV12-3/TRBV12-4	TRBJ2-1	-	-	CASSLAQRHPYNEQFF	TGTGCCAGCAGTTTAGCGCAGAGGCACCCGTACAATGAGCAGTTCTTC
TRBV6-2/TRBV6-3	TRBJ2-1	-	once	CASSDRRGYNEQFF	TGTGCCAGCAGTGATAGGCGGGGCTACAATGAGCAGTTCTTC
TRBV20-1	TRBJ1-1	TRBD1	once	CSAPNSQGARTEAFF	TGCAGTGCTCCTAATTCACAGGGGGCGCGGACTGAAGCTTTCTTT
TRBV5-1	TRBJ2-2	-	-	CASSKDLNTGELFF	TGCGCCAGCTCCAAGGACTTGAACACCGGGGAGCTGTTTTTT
TRBV2	TRBJ2-1	-	-	CASSERKSSYNEQFF	TGTGCCAGCAGTGAGCGGAAGAGCTCCTACAATGAGCAGTTCTTC
TRBV6-6	TRBJ2-1	TRBD2	-	CASSYSKREGVNEQFF	TGTGCCAGCAGTTACTCAAAGCGGGAGGGAGTCAATGAGCAGTTCTTC
TRBV11-3	TRBJ1-1	-	-	CASSVSRTSTEAFF	TGTGCCAGCAGCGTATCCCGAACGAGCACTGAAGCTTTCTTT
TRBV20-1	TRBJ2-1	TRBD2	few	CSASGLAGDEQFF	TGCAGTGCCTCCGGACTAGCGGGAGATGAGCAGTTCTTC
TRBV4-1	TRBJ2-2	-	-	CASSPPWGGSGELFF	TGCGCCAGCAGCCCACCCTGGGGCGGGTCCGGGGAGCTGTTTTTT